The 8 T cell receptor beta chains below were found in one sample sequenced in a study of shared clonotypes between healthy human individuals. Some clones are missing from TCRdb's copy, which holds only in-frame ones; the method was immunoSEQ multiplex PCR. Seen here are roughly 680,000 clones, just under 75% observed once, and the top ten hold more than 1.5%. Material: memory CD4+ T cells sorted from blood. Described subset: CD45RA-negative fraction. The receptors originated from a woman in her 30s in good health.

The V and J genes are TRBV27 and TRBJ2-7, with TRBD2 identical over 9 bases. V shed 5 bases, J shed 3 bases, and the junction held 17 bases outside the gene matches. Germline loops: CDR1 MNHEY, CDR2 SMNVEV (reference sequence). This CDR3 spans 18 amino acids. This CDR3 is CASSPPTGTSRAFYEQYF. The DNA of the CDR3 is TGTGCCAGCAGTCCACCAACCGGGACTAGCCGAGCATTCTACGAGCAGTACTTC.

This rearrangement joins TRBV5-5 to TRBJ2-5, with 7 bases identical to TRBD1. This CDR3 spans 14 amino acids. The trim removed 1 base at V and 4 bases at J, leaving 4 bases unmatched. Germline V gene data show CDR1 as SGHKS and CDR2 as YYEKEE (reference sequence). The CDR3 coding sequence is TGTGCCAGCAGCTTGATGACAGGGATAGAGACCCAGTACTTC. As protein: CASSLMTGIETQYF.

J is TRBJ2-7 and V is TRBV4-1; tentatively, D is TRBD1 (5 bases). Germline assignment: CDR1 MGHRA and CDR2 YSYEKL. Deletions cut 0 bases from V and 1 base from J, with 13 bases between. This CDR3 is built from 16 residues. The CDR3 DNA reads as TGCGCCAGCAGCCAAGATCCGAACAGGCTATCCTACGAGCAGTACTTC. As protein: CASSQDPNRLSYEQYF.

This clone was detected a few times. This chain joins TRBV4-2 and TRBJ2-3, with TRBD2 matching over 9 bases. Germline V CDR1 and CDR2: LGHNA, YNFKEQ. The CDR3 length is 18 residues. V was clipped by 3 bases and J by 2 bases; unmatched bases: 12. Here the CDR3 reads CASSHPPRASGDTDTQYF. DNA for the CDR3: TGTGCCAGCAGCCACCCCCCCCGGGCTAGCGGGGACACAGATACGCAGTATTTT.

The V gene is TRBV5-1, the J gene TRBJ2-1; a weak D match, TRBD2 (5 bases). V was trimmed by 5 bases and J by 7 bases, leaving 16 bases between them. From germline, CDR1 is SGHRS and CDR2 YFSETQ. The CDR3 length is 14 residues. The CDR3 loop is CASSFRTLSNEQFF. Here the CDR3 DNA reads TGCGCCAGCAGTTTTCGGACTTTATCAAATGAGCAGTTCTTC.

The rearrangement joins TRBV27 to TRBJ1-2; tentative D call: TRBD1 (5 bases). There are 13 residues in the CDR3. V lost 6 bases and J 7 bases, leaving 15 bases between the germline ends. Germline lookup yields CDR1 MNHEY and CDR2 SMNVEV (reference sequence). The CDR3 sequence: CASRGAILSGYTF. For the CDR3, the DNA is TGTGCCAGCAGAGGGGCGATCCTCTCTGGCTACACCTTC.

As concerns this clone: The sample contains more than one DNA sequence encoding this CDR3. The genes are TRBV5-1 and TRBJ1-1, with 8 bases matching TRBD1. Germline CDR1 reads SGHRS; CDR2 reads YFSETQ. This CDR3 region has 15 residues. V lost 3 bases to trimming and J lost 1 base; unmatched junction nucleotides: 5. CDR3 in DNA: TGCGCCAGCAGCTCTACCGGGACAGGGAACACTGAAGCTTTCTTT. Its translation is CASSSTGTGNTEAFF.

V usage is TRBV7-2 and J usage is TRBJ2-7; 13 nucleotides match TRBD2. The CDR3 is made up of 16 amino acids. V shed 7 bases and J 5 bases; nucleotides not matched to a gene: 11. Germline lookup yields CDR1 SGHTA and CDR2 FQGNSA. CDR3 sequence: CASTNLLAGGRNEQYF. DNA for the CDR3: TGTGCCAGCACCAATCTACTAGCGGGAGGGAGGAACGAGCAGTACTTC.